This T cell receptor beta chain was sequenced in a study of blood T cell repertoires in COVID-19. Study in general: The samples span acute and convalescent COVID-19 from the United States, Italy and Spain. T cells, B-cell-depleted T cells, or PBMCs provided the cDNA or gDNA that served as material.

Source study methods: Using reference gene primer amplification, nucleated cell counts were estimated. Clones were sequenced by immunoSEQ multiplex PCR, and TCRdb holds only the in-frame ones, with some missing. From that table come the V and J calls and clone size; the DNA was used to work out D and trimming. The repertoire has 100,000 or so clones, 85% of them found once; the top ten carry roughly 10%. The specimen sequenced was peripheral blood. This TCR was sampled from a woman in her 70s with active or convalescent COVID-19.

CDR3 DNA: TGTGCCAGCAGCAGGGAGGGCAGAAGCACAGATACGCAGTATTTT. It yields the protein CASSREGRSTDTQYF. The chain has TRBV9 and TRBJ2-3; 7 bases map to TRBD2. V lost 4 bases, J lost 0 bases, and 5 bases stayed unmatched. Per the germline V gene, CDR1 is SGDLS and CDR2 is YYNGEE. CDR3 size: 15 residues.